The 6 T cell receptor beta chains given below trace back to one sample, sequenced in a study of control samples from healthy donors and cancer patients. Profiling relied on immunoSEQ multiplex PCR, and the TCRdb table lists in-frame clones only, not all of them. The sample yields around 130,000 clones, approximately 90% seen once. Sample: blood. The receptors derive from a man aged 18 to 30 in good health.

The V gene is TRBV7-9, the J gene TRBJ2-7; 10 bases line up with TRBD1. The CDR3 contains 16 residues. J lost 2 bases, V lost 2 bases, and 6 bases had no gene match. Germline-derived CDR1 and CDR2 are SEHNR and FQNEAQ (reference sequence). DNA for the CDR3: TGTGCCAGCAGCTTACATCCGGGACAGGGGCCCTACGAGCAGTACTTC. The encoded protein is CASSLHPGQGPYEQYF.

The V call is TRBV2, the J call TRBJ1-6, with TRBD1 identical over 7 bases. Unmatched junction bases numbered 8, after V lost 6 bases and J lost 0 bases. The CDR3 extends over 17 amino acids. Germline V gene lookup returns CDR1 SNHLY and CDR2 FYNNEI. CDR3 loop: CASRRAGGPSYNSPLHF. The CDR3 bases are TGTGCCAGCAGACGAGCAGGGGGTCCCTCCTATAATTCACCCCTCCACTTT.

The chain uses TRBV4-2 and TRBJ1-2; D might be TRBD1 (6 bases). Per the germline V gene, CDR1 is LGHNA and CDR2 is YNFKEQ. The CDR3 totals 15 residues. V gave up 3 bases and J gave up 4 bases, with 15 bases separating them. The CDR3 reads CASSHVGQLSYGYTF. The CDR3 DNA reads TGTGCCAGCAGCCACGTCGGACAGTTGAGCTATGGCTACACCTTC.

The table lists this clone with a count of one. The chain carries TRBV18 and TRBJ1-2; D ambiguous. With 2 bases removed from V and 0 bases from J, the gap between germline ends came to 16 bases. The CDR3 length is 17 residues. CDR1 and CDR2 from the germline V gene are KGHSH and LQKENI. The CDR3 nucleotides are TGTGCCAGCTCACCAGATTTCGGGCCAGAAGCTAACTATGGCTACACCTTC. As protein: CASSPDFGPEANYGYTF.

V gene TRBV5-6 combines with J gene TRBJ2-1; D is perhaps TRBD1 or TRBD2 (6 bases each). Trimming removed 0 bases from V and 7 bases from J, with 11 bases in between. The germline V gene has CDR1 SGHDT and CDR2 YYEEEE. The CDR3 runs 14 residues. Here the CDR3 DNA reads TGTGCCAGCAGCTTGGGGGTAGGGGGGAATGAGCAGTTCTTC. Its protein is CASSLGVGGNEQFF.

This chain uses TRBV7-9 with TRBJ1-2; D is unresolved. CDR1 is SEHNR, CDR2 FQNEAQ, per germline (reference sequence). The V and J ends lost 1 base and 3 bases respectively, with 9 bases between them. The CDR3 runs to 14 residues. The CDR3 loop is CASSLGGLDYGYTF. In nucleotides, the CDR3 is TGTGCCAGCAGCTTAGGAGGGTTAGACTATGGCTACACCTTC.